These T cell receptor beta chains were read from a single sample in a study of blood T cell repertoires in COVID-19. Libraries were prepared by immunoSEQ multiplex PCR; TCRdb keeps only in-frame clonotypes and omits some of them. This table has some 260,000 clones, around four fifths appearing once. The sample taken for sequencing was PBMCs or T cells enriched from blood (not recorded which). These receptors were obtained from a young man with acute COVID-19. Both conserved end residues are part of each CDR3. A D gene is named only where the DNA matches it firmly. Clone size appears in some rows only: once, few, many, or a class for an expanded clone.

size,J,V,D,DNA,CDR3
-,TRBJ1-4,TRBV5-1,-,TGCGCCAGCAGCCCTACGGTGGGGGCTGGAGAAAAACTGTTTTTT,CASSPTVGAGEKLFF
-,TRBJ1-4,TRBV7-2,-,TGTGCCAGCAGCTTAGCCCAGGGGCGGAGAGAACTGTTTTTT,CASSLAQGRRELFF
-,TRBJ2-2,TRBV5-1,-,TGCGCCAGCAATCGCGCAGGGGCAACCGGGGAGCTGTTTTTT,CASNRAGATGELFF
-,TRBJ1-5,TRBV2,-,TGTGCCAGCAGGGAAAGACAGGGCAATCAGCCCCAGCATTTT,CASRERQGNQPQHF
few,TRBJ1-5,TRBV27,-,TGTGCCAGCAGTTTACGGGGAAGCAATCAGCCCCAGCATTTT,CASSLRGSNQPQHF
-,TRBJ1-1,TRBV6-5,-,TGTGCCAGCAGTCCTACTGCGGGAGGTGAAGCTTTCTTT,CASSPTAGGEAFF
-,TRBJ1-1,TRBV5-6,-,TGTGCCAGCAGCTTGCAGTACAAAAGTACTGAAGCTTTCTTT,CASSLQYKSTEAFF
few,TRBJ1-1,TRBV13,-,TGTGCCAGCAGCTCTACAGGGTTCAGGACTGAAGCTTTCTTT,CASSSTGFRTEAFF
-,TRBJ1-1,TRBV7-3,-,TGTGCCAGCAGCTTATCGTCGAACACTGAAGCTTTCTTT,CASSLSSNTEAFF
few,TRBJ1-5,TRBV10-3,-,TGTGCCATCAGTGACTCTTCCAATCAGCCCCAGCATTTT,CAISDSSNQPQHF
once,TRBJ2-1,TRBV5-1,TRBD1,TGTGCCAGCAGCTTAGGCGGACAGGGGTACAATGAGCAGTTCTTC,CASSLGGQGYNEQFF
few,TRBJ1-1,TRBV14,-,TGTGCCAGCAGCCAAGGTGCGAGAAGCACTGAAGCTTTCTTT,CASSQGARSTEAFF
-,TRBJ2-5,TRBV19,-,TGTGCCAGTAGTCCGACTAGGGGAGAGACCCAGTACTTC,CASSPTRGETQYF
-,TRBJ2-5,TRBV14,-,TGTGCCAGCAGCCGCCAAAAGGGGCCAGAGACCCAGTACTTC,CASSRQKGPETQYF
once,TRBJ2-4,TRBV11-3,-,TGTGCCAGCAGCCCGAGACAGGATCTAGCCAAAAACATTCAGTACTTC,CASSPRQDLAKNIQYF
-,TRBJ1-1,TRBV5-1,-,TGCGCCAGCAGCTCTACCACAGTTACCACTGAAGCTTTCTTT,CASSSTTVTTEAFF
-,TRBJ1-4,TRBV11-3,-,TGTGCCAGCAGCTTAGGCCGGCGGGCAGCCCCTAATGAAAAACTGTTTTTT,CASSLGRRAAPNEKLFF
-,TRBJ2-2,TRBV7-9,TRBD1,TGTGCCAGCAGCTCAGCCGGGACAGGTCCCCCCGGGGAGCTGTTTTTT,CASSSAGTGPPGELFF
-,TRBJ2-5,TRBV11-3,TRBD1,TGTGCCAGCAGGAAAAAGGGGACAGGTTCCCAAGAGACCCAGTACTTC,CASRKKGTGSQETQYF
-,TRBJ2-3,TRBV5-1,-,TGCGCCAGCAGCCGATTTGCGACAGCCTTAAGCACAGATACGCAGTATTTT,CASSRFATALSTDTQYF
-,TRBJ2-1,TRBV2,-,TGTGCCAGCGGGGCGAGCTCCTACAATGAGCAGTTCTTC,CASGASSYNEQFF
-,TRBJ1-4,TRBV3-1/TRBV3-2,-,TGTGCCAGCAGCCAAGTGAGGGAAAAACTGTTTTTT,CASSQVREKLFF
-,TRBJ2-1,TRBV6-5,-,TGTGCCAGCAGTTCCCGTTCGAGCGCGAGTGAGCAGTTCTTC,CASSSRSSASEQFF
-,TRBJ1-2,TRBV6-5,-,TGTGCCAGCAGGGCGGGCTCCTTCTATGGCTACACCTTC,CASRAGSFYGYTF
-,TRBJ2-5,TRBV18,TRBD2,TGTGCCAGCTCACCAACAATTAGCGGGGGGAAAGAGACCCAGTACTTC,CASSPTISGGKETQYF
-,TRBJ1-5,TRBV5-4,-,TGTGCCAGCAGCTCGACAGAGGATAGCAATCAGCCCCAGCATTTT,CASSSTEDSNQPQHF
-,TRBJ2-2,TRBV5-4,TRBD2,TGTGCCAGCAGCTTGGAAGCGGGGGCCGGGGAGCTGTTTTTT,CASSLEAGAGELFF
once,TRBJ2-1,TRBV18,-,TGTGCCAGCTCAGGTAGGGGATCCACTTACAATGAGCAGTTCTTC,CASSGRGSTYNEQFF
-,TRBJ1-1,TRBV19,-,TGTGCCAGTAGTCCAGACAGGATGAACACTGAAGCTTTCTTT,CASSPDRMNTEAFF
-,TRBJ2-3,TRBV5-1,-,TGCGCCAGCAGCTTGGGCGGGATCTCGGATACGCAGTATTTT,CASSLGGISDTQYF
few,TRBJ2-3,TRBV5-8,TRBD2,TGTGCCAGCAGCCTAAATATAGCGGGGACTACAGATACGCAGTATTTT,CASSLNIAGTTDTQYF
once,TRBJ2-3,TRBV27,-,TGTGCCAGCAGCTGGGGCAGGGCTCCAGATACGCAGTATTTT,CASSWGRAPDTQYF
-,TRBJ2-1,TRBV27,TRBD1,TGTGCCAGTTCAATAGTGGGGACAGGGGGCTTTGAGCAGTTCTTC,CASSIVGTGGFEQFF
-,TRBJ1-6,TRBV6-5,-,TGTGCCAGCAGTTATCCCCGCAGGGGCTATAATTCACCCCTCCACTTT,CASSYPRRGYNSPLHF
-,TRBJ1-2,TRBV7-2,-,TGTGCCAGCAGCTTAGCGGGCCAGAACTATGGCTACACCTTC,CASSLAGQNYGYTF
-,TRBJ1-1,TRBV6-4,-,TGTGCCAGCAGTGCCACCTTTGGAGGGGGGGCTGAAGCTTTCTTT,CASSATFGGGAEAFF
-,TRBJ1-5,TRBV6-1,-,TGTGCCAGCAGTGAAGCGCAAGGGGCAGGCAATCAGCCCCAGCATTTT,CASSEAQGAGNQPQHF
-,TRBJ2-1,TRBV5-1,TRBD1,TGCGCCAGCAGCCCGGGGGACAGGAGCTCCTACAATGAGCAGTTCTTC,CASSPGDRSSYNEQFF
once,TRBJ1-5,TRBV24-1,-,TGTGCCACCTCACGGGGGAGCAATCAGCCCCAGCATTTT,CATSRGSNQPQHF
-,TRBJ1-5,TRBV5-1,-,TGCGCCAGCAGCTTGTCGGGGGGAAATCAGCCCCAGCATTTT,CASSLSGGNQPQHF
once,TRBJ1-2,TRBV19,-,TGTGCCAGTAGTACTGGAAAGGGGCGGAACTATGGCTACACCTTC,CASSTGKGRNYGYTF
-,TRBJ1-2,TRBV29-1,-,TGCAGCGTTGAACTAAGACACCGAGACAACTATGGCTACACCTTC,CSVELRHRDNYGYTF
-,TRBJ1-2,TRBV2,TRBD1,TGTGCCAGCGGAGACCCCGGGACAGGCGGAGGAGGCTACACCTTC,CASGDPGTGGGGYTF
-,TRBJ1-1,TRBV6-5,-,TGTGCCAGCACCCAACAGTCGAACACTGAAGCTTTCTTT,CASTQQSNTEAFF
-,TRBJ1-1,TRBV19,TRBD1,TGTGCCACCGCGACTTCCGGGACAGGGGGCTATAACACTGAAGCTTTCTTT,CATATSGTGGYNTEAFF
few,TRBJ1-6,TRBV16,-,TGTGCCAGCAGCCAATCTTCGGTGAAGAATTCACCCCTCCACTTT,CASSQSSVKNSPLHF